A single sample gave rise to the 18 T cell receptor beta chains below, sequenced in a study of T cell responses to AZD1222 COVID-19 vaccine (dated by TCRdb to about 2021). Library generation was performed with the immunoSEQ multiplex PCR assay. TCRdb took over this immuneACCESS table, retaining in-frame rearrangements with V and J assigned. Such tables are incomplete; in checked studies, under half of the missing clones stem from an unresolved V gene, and the remainder is unexplained. The sample table contains 150,000 to 200,000 clones; only one count was recorded for around 92% of them. The ten biggest clones cover 0.7% to 0.9% of the sample. The label giving this sample's time point can be read as: baseline before first vaccination. Sequences were derived from peripheral blood, sampled on day 0 of AZD1222 vaccination. The receptor set was obtained from an adult in good health.

The chain recombines TRBV27 with TRBJ2-3, with TRBD2 identical over 10 bases. CDR3 length equals 15 residues. The V and J ends lost 5 bases and 6 bases, in that order; junction bases with no gene match: 8. The germline V gene encodes CDR1 MNHEY and CDR2 SMNVEV (reference sequence). The CDR3 sequence is CASSLSGGVLDTQYF. CDR3 in DNA: TGTGCCAGCAGTCTGAGCGGGGGGGTGCTGGATACGCAGTATTTT.

This clone showed up just once. The rearrangement links TRBV7-9 to TRBJ1-2, with unresolved D. V dropped 6 bases and J dropped 7 bases, with 9 bases sitting between them. The CDR3 is made up of 11 amino acids. Germline values: CDR1 SEHNR, CDR2 FQNEAQ (reference sequence). The chain's CDR3 is CASRASVGYTF. The CDR3 DNA reads TGTGCCAGCAGGGCTTCCGTTGGCTACACCTTC.

The chain recombines TRBV12-5 with TRBJ2-7; D is ambiguous. V lost 4 bases and J lost 6, with 10 bases in between. Germline assignment: CDR1 LGHNT and CDR2 FRNRAP. There are 12 residues in the CDR3. Here the CDR3 reads CASGSTSFEQYF. The CDR3 DNA sequence: TGTGCTAGTGGTTCCACCAGTTTCGAGCAGTACTTC. The complete variable domain, with remaining parts taken from reference TRBV12-5 and TRBJ2-7, reads DARVTQTPRHKVTEMGQEVTMRCQPILGHNTVFWYRQTMMQGLELLAYFRNRAPLDDSGMPKDRFSAEMPDATLATLKIQPSEPRDSAVYFCASGSTSFEQYFGPGTRLTVT.

The genes are TRBV19 and TRBJ1-3; the D is unclear. The V gene lost 6 bases and the J gene lost 4 bases, with 16 bases spanning the gap. The CDR3 is 15 amino acids. The germline CDR1 and CDR2 sequences are LNHDA and SQIVND (reference sequence). CDR3 protein: CASSLLGVSGNTIYF. For the CDR3, the DNA is TGTGCCAGTAGCCTTCTCGGGGTCTCCGGAAACACCATATATTTT.

This chain uses TRBV30 with TRBJ1-2; TRBD1 aligns across 8 bases. The CDR3 is 16 residues long. V lost 0 bases and J lost 4; bases outside the gene matches: 10. Germline loops: CDR1 GTSNPN, CDR2 SVGIG (reference sequence). The CDR3 nucleotides read TGTGCCTGGAGTGTACAACTCCAGGGGGCTGGCTATGGCTACACCTTC. This encodes CAWSVQLQGAGYGYTF.

The V and J genes are TRBV2 and TRBJ1-2, with D possibly being TRBD1 (5 bases). There are 19 residues in the CDR3. CDR1 is SNHLY, CDR2 FYNNEI, per germline. Trimming pared 5 bases from V and 2 bases from J, leaving 27 bases between. As DNA, the CDR3 is TGTGCCAGCAGTATCTCCGGGGCTCCTCCGGATCTCCACAACTATGGCTACACCTTC. Amino acids: CASSISGAPPDLHNYGYTF.

The genes are TRBV27 and TRBJ1-1; D is ambiguous. V was trimmed by 0 bases and J by 2 bases, leaving 4 bases between them. Germline V gene sequence: CDR1 MNHEY, CDR2 SMNVEV (reference sequence). This CDR3 is 13 amino acids long. The CDR3, as DNA: TGTGCCAGCAGTTTATCGACAAACACTGAAGCTTTCTTT. Translated, it gives CASSLSTNTEAFF.

This sequence joins TRBV19 and TRBJ1-1; possible D gene TRBD1, 6 bases. V was clipped by 3 bases and J by 6 bases, with 14 bases between them. The germline gives CDR1 LNHDA, CDR2 SQIVND (reference sequence). The CDR3 spans 14 residues. This chain's CDR3 is CASSIIGGLAEAFF. The CDR3 DNA is TGTGCCAGTAGTATTATTGGGGGGCTGGCTGAAGCTTTCTTT.

The chain employs TRBV18 and TRBJ1-6, with TRBD1 identical over 11 bases. This CDR3 comprises 14 residues. The J segment lost 13 bases and the V segment lost 5 bases, leaving 7 bases of the junction unmatched. CDR1 is KGHSH and CDR2 is LQKENI in the germline V gene. CDR3 sequence: CASSGTGGFSPLHF. The CDR3 DNA reads as TGTGCCAGCTCAGGGACAGGGGGTTTTAGCCCCCTCCACTTT.

This chain joins TRBV27 and TRBJ1-2; 9 bases fit TRBD1. The CDR3 loop spans 13 amino acids. J was trimmed by 5 bases and V by 5 bases; bases with no gene match: 3. The V gene's germline CDR1 is MNHEY and CDR2 SMNVEV (reference sequence). Written as DNA, the CDR3 is TGTGCCAGCAGTAAGACAGGGGGGTATGGCTACACCTTC. Translated: CASSKTGGYGYTF.

The V call is TRBV2, the J call TRBJ2-1; D ambiguous. Germline values: CDR1 SNHLY, CDR2 FYNNEI. This CDR3 region has 15 residues. V lost 4 bases and J lost 0, with 10 bases in between. The CDR3 reads CASSVDPRSYNEQFF. The CDR3 DNA is TGTGCCAGCAGTGTAGACCCACGCTCCTACAATGAGCAGTTCTTC. Variable domain in full (rest from reference TRBV2 and TRBJ2-1): EPEVTQTPSHQVTQMGQEVILRCVPISNHLYFYWYRQILGQKVEFLVSFYNNEISEKSEIFDDQFSVERPDGSNFTLKIRSTKLEDSAMYFCASSVDPRSYNEQFFGPGTRLTVL.

The chain uses TRBV6-5 and TRBJ1-4; D unclear. Trimming left V 0 bases short and J 8 bases short, with 10 bases between. This CDR3 is 14 amino acids long. Germline V CDR1 and CDR2: MNHEY, SVGAGI. The CDR3, as DNA: TGTGCCAGCAGTTACTCCGGACTGGGCGAAAAACTGTTTTTT. It translates to CASSYSGLGEKLFF.

The chain combines TRBV9 with TRBJ2-5, with a tentative D call TRBD2 (5 bases). The CDR3 is 16 amino acids. Trimming took 3 bases from V and 5 from J, leaving 20 bases between them. CDR1 is SGDLS, CDR2 YYNGEE, per germline. CDR3 loop: CASSAAPGSTKETQYF. The CDR3 bases are TGTGCCAGCAGCGCCGCTCCGGGAAGTACCAAGGAGACCCAGTACTTC.

V and J are TRBV29-1 and TRBJ2-5, with TRBD2 identical over 7 bases. Germline CDR1 SQVTM, CDR2 ANQGSEA. Trimming at V came to 2 bases and at J to 11 bases, leaving 14 bases not matched to a gene. The CDR3 runs to 14 residues. The CDR3 reads CSVEYLSTASGQYF. The CDR3 DNA reads TGCAGCGTTGAATATTTATCTACAGCTAGCGGTCAGTACTTC.

CDR3 residues: CASSVGPTGMNTEAFF. The CDR3 DNA is TGTGCCAGCAGCGTAGGCCCAACAGGGATGAACACTGAAGCTTTCTTT. The rearrangement uses TRBV9 and TRBJ1-1; possible D gene TRBD1, 6 bases. The CDR3 length is 16 residues. The germline V gene has CDR1 SGDLS and CDR2 YYNGEE. V gave up 0 bases and J gave up 0 bases, with 12 bases separating them.

The gene calls are TRBV5-6 and TRBJ2-4, with a weak D call TRBD2 (6 bases). The germline CDR1 and CDR2 sequences are SGHDT and YYEEEE. This CDR3 spans 16 amino acids. V shed 0 bases and J shed 1 base, with 11 bases lying between them. The CDR3 DNA follows: TGTGCCAGCAGCTTGGGCAGGGACTGGGCCAAAAACATTCAGTACTTC. It yields the protein CASSLGRDWAKNIQYF. Supplemented by reference TRBV5-6 and TRBJ2-4, the full variable domain reads DAGVTQSPTHLIKTRGQQVTLRCSPKSGHDTVSWYQQALGQGPQFIFQYYEEEERQRGNFPDRFSGHQFPNYSSELNVNALLLGDSALYLCASSLGRDWAKNIQYFGAGTRLSVL.

The chain carries TRBV3-1 (or the pseudogene TRBV3-2) and TRBJ1-2; TRBD1 matches 7 bases. The junction had 6 bases not matched to a gene; V was cut back by 3 bases and J by 2 bases. This CDR3 contains 15 residues. The germline CDR1 and CDR2 sequences are LGHDT and YNNKEL (reference sequence). The CDR3 reads CASSHLGTENYGYTF. DNA of the CDR3: TGTGCCAGCAGCCACTTAGGGACAGAGAACTATGGCTACACCTTC.

The chain links TRBV21-1 to TRBJ2-7; the D call in the table, TRBD2, was not verified against the DNA. TRBV21-1 is a pseudogene segment. The CDR3 has 13 amino acids. The CDR3 DNA follows: TGTGCCAGCAGTCGGGGGGCGAGCCACGAGCAGTACTTC. Its protein product is CASSRGASHEQYF.